What follows are 21 T cell receptor beta chains derived from one specimen sequenced in a study of HIV-infected patients and healthy controls. Using its own MiXCR run on the 5' RACE reads, TCRdb lists one record per CDR3 protein. The sample has 60,000 to 70,000 distinct CDR3 sequences, less than 20% seen once. Sample: CD4+ T cells from blood. The receptor set was obtained from a human donor in good health.

The chain combines TRBV27 with TRBJ2-2, with D unresolved. V lost 0 bases to trimming and J lost 3 bases, with 5 bases between them. The germline gives CDR1 MNHEY, CDR2 SMNVEV (reference sequence). The CDR3 loop spans 14 amino acids. The CDR3: CASSLSRYTGELFF. CDR3 bases: TGTGCCAGCAGTTTATCTAGATACACCGGGGAGCTGTTTTTT.

The chain couples TRBV12-3 or TRBV12-4 to TRBJ2-4; no reliable D call. This CDR3 has 15 residues. Deletions cut 4 bases from V and 0 bases from J, with 10 bases between. DNA for the CDR3: TGTGCCAGCAGTTCCCCTCAGATAGCCAAAAACATTCAGTACTTC. This gives the protein CASSSPQIAKNIQYF.

Only a few counts were recorded for this clonotype. V is TRBV20-1 and J is TRBJ1-1; D call uncertain. Trimming took off 3 bases at V and 4 bases at J, with 15 bases between the two ends. CDR3 length: 14 amino acids. Germline V gives CDR1 DFQATT, CDR2 SNEGSKA (reference sequence). CDR3: CSASSPKTGTEAFF. As DNA, the CDR3 is TGCAGTGCTAGTTCCCCAAAGACCGGCACTGAAGCTTTCTTT.

This clonotype was counted at least ten times. This rearrangement joins TRBV29-1 to TRBJ1-1; TRBD1 matches at 7 bases. CDR3 length: 15 residues. CDR1 and CDR2 (germline): SQVTM, ANQGSEA. V trimming: 6 bases; J trimming: 0 bases; junction bases outside the gene matches: 10. CDR3 loop: CSVRTGWGMNTEAFF. DNA of the CDR3: TGCAGCGTACGGACAGGTTGGGGTATGAACACTGAAGCTTTCTTT.

This clonotype was seen ten or more times. This chain uses TRBV25-1 with TRBJ1-1; possible D gene TRBD1, 5 bases. The CDR3 has 14 amino acids. CDR1 and CDR2 from the germline V gene are MGHDK and SYGVNS. Trimming removed 2 bases at V and 1 base at J, with 8 bases between. CDR3: CASSERTPNTEAFF. In nucleotides, the CDR3 is TGTGCCAGCAGTGAACGGACACCGAACACTGAAGCTTTCTTT.

This clonotype was observed a handful of times. The chain joins TRBV7-9 to TRBJ2-7; the D gene could be TRBD1 or TRBD2 (7 bases each). CDR3 length: 16 amino acids. Trimming stripped 5 bases from V and 2 bases from J, with 19 bases between. Germline loops: CDR1 SEHNR, CDR2 FQNEAQ (reference sequence). In DNA form, the CDR3 reads TGTGCCAGCAGCGCGGGGGTCACAGGGGCCCCCTACGAGCAGTACTTC. Its translation is CASSAGVTGAPYEQYF.

The V call is TRBV7-9, the J call TRBJ2-3; 10 nucleotides agree with TRBD1. CDR1 is SEHNR and CDR2 is FQNEAQ in the germline V gene (reference sequence). After removal of 4 bases from V and 0 bases from J, the junction contained 4 bases not matched to a gene. This CDR3 spans 16 amino acids. The chain's CDR3 is CASSSGQGFSTDTQYF. The CDR3 region has the DNA TGTGCCAGCAGCTCGGGACAGGGGTTTAGCACAGATACGCAGTATTTT.

This clonotype appeared a few times. The gene calls are TRBV7-3 and TRBJ1-2; 8 nucleotides match TRBD1. Germline CDR1 is SGHTA and CDR2 is FQGTGA. Trimming cost V 3 bases and J 7 bases; bases outside gene matches: 4. The CDR3 spans 13 residues. The CDR3 protein is CASSLDREGGYTF. The DNA for the CDR3 is TGTGCCAGCAGCTTGGACAGGGAGGGTGGCTACACCTTC.

This clonotype appeared many times. The J gene is TRBJ1-5, the V gene TRBV30; D is unclear. Germline CDR1 GTSNPN, CDR2 SVGIG (reference sequence). This CDR3 contains 13 residues. V was trimmed by 1 base and J by 6 bases, leaving 10 bases between them. Written as DNA, the CDR3 is TGTGCCTGGAGTGACCGGACCGGTCAGCCCCAGCATTTT. This encodes CAWSDRTGQPQHF.

This clonotype has a handful of counts. The V call is TRBV20-1, the J call TRBJ1-6; D is ambiguous. The CDR3 contains 13 residues. Germline V CDR1 and CDR2: DFQATT, SNEGSKA (reference sequence). V was pared by 6 bases and J by 8 bases, with 14 bases between. The CDR3: CSAYDVKDSPLHF. CDR3 bases: TGCAGTGCGTATGACGTAAAGGATTCACCCCTCCACTTT.

This clonotype came up many times. CDR3 amino acids: CASRSQGSGANVLTF. In DNA form, the CDR3 reads TGTGCCAGCAGATCACAGGGATCTGGGGCCAACGTCCTGACTTTC. The chain links TRBV2 to TRBJ2-6; tentatively, D is TRBD1 (6 bases). The CDR3 covers 15 residues. Trimming removed 6 bases from V and 1 base from J, with 10 bases in between. Germline lookup yields CDR1 SNHLY and CDR2 FYNNEI.

This clonotype occurred many times. This chain joins TRBV5-1 and TRBJ2-5; 9 bases fit TRBD1. Trimming at V came to 0 bases and at J to 4 bases, leaving 4 bases not matched to a gene. The CDR3 extends over 15 amino acids. CDR1 and CDR2 from the germline V gene are SGHRS and YFSETQ. CDR3 sequence reads: CASSLDRGRVETQYF. The CDR3 region has the DNA TGCGCCAGCAGCTTGGACAGGGGGCGAGTAGAGACCCAGTACTTC. Combining the CDR3 with reference TRBV5-1 and TRBJ2-5 gives the whole variable domain KAGVTQTPRYLIKTRGQQVTLSCSPISGHRSVSWYQQTPGQGLQFLFEYFSETQRNKGNFPGRFSGRQFSNSRSEMNVSTLELGDSALYLCASSLDRGRVETQYFGPGTRLLVL.

V and J are TRBV6-5 and TRBJ2-2; the D is unclear. V lost 4 bases, J lost 8 bases, and 8 bases lay in between. This CDR3 is 12 amino acids long. Per germline, CDR1 MNHEY and CDR2 SVGAGI. The DNA for the CDR3 is TGTGCCAGCAGTTCCGACGAAGGGGAGCTGTTTTTT. Protein product: CASSSDEGELFF.

This clonotype was observed once. A much larger clone sits a single nucleotide away, making a read error possible. The chain couples TRBV20-1 to TRBJ2-1, with 12 bases matching TRBD2. Germline V gives CDR1 DFQATT, CDR2 SNEGSKA (reference sequence). CDR3 length: 18 residues. DNA for the CDR3: TGCAGTACTAGGAGTCCGGGAACTAGCGGGAGGTCCTACAATGAGCAGTTCTTC. Translated, it gives CSTRSPGTSGRSYNEQFF.

This clonotype showed up just a few times. V is TRBV3-1 and J is TRBJ2-4; the D is unclear. The germline V and J ends were trimmed by 5 bases and 2 bases, with 13 bases remaining between them. CDR3 length: 15 amino acids. Germline V gene data show CDR1 as LGHDT and CDR2 as YNNKEL (reference sequence). Here the CDR3 reads CASSSSIRTKNIQYF. CDR3 sequence (DNA): TGTGCCAGCAGCTCCAGTATAAGAACCAAAAACATTCAGTACTTC.

This clonotype was observed many times. V is TRBV20-1 and J is TRBJ2-7; D remains unclear. The CDR3 extends over 11 amino acids. V gave up 0 bases and J gave up 6 bases, with 6 bases separating them. The germline V gene encodes CDR1 DFQATT and CDR2 SNEGSKA (reference sequence). The CDR3 is CSAREGSEQYF. CDR3 coding DNA: TGCAGTGCTAGAGAAGGCTCCGAGCAGTACTTC.

In its sample, this clonotype was seen a few times. The CDR3 loop is CSAGPRTQGAYEQYF. CDR3 DNA: TGCAGTGCTGGACCGAGAACACAGGGGGCCTACGAGCAGTACTTC. The rearrangement joins TRBV20-1 to TRBJ2-7, with 8 bases aligning to TRBD1. Trimming removed 5 bases from V and 2 bases from J; junction bases left unmatched: 11. CDR1 DFQATT and CDR2 SNEGSKA come from the germline V gene (reference sequence). The CDR3 is 15 residues long.

CDR3 residues: CSARDRSVSGNTIYF. DNA for the CDR3: TGCAGTGCTAGGGACAGGTCGGTCTCTGGAAACACCATATATTTT. The rearrangement links TRBV20-1 to TRBJ1-3; 7 bases line up with TRBD1. Germline assignment: CDR1 DFQATT and CDR2 SNEGSKA (reference sequence). Trimming took 3 bases from V and 0 from J; bases not matched to a gene: 5. CDR3 length equals 15 residues.

This chain connects TRBV6-5 to TRBJ2-6; D unresolved. The ends were cut back, 7 bases at V and 0 bases at J, with 7 bases in the middle. This CDR3 is 14 amino acids long. Germline assignment: CDR1 MNHEY and CDR2 SVGAGI. The CDR3 spells CASTTVSGANVLTF. The CDR3 nucleotides are TGTGCCAGCACCACTGTCTCTGGGGCCAACGTCCTGACTTTC.

The genes are TRBV12-3 or TRBV12-4 and TRBJ1-1; D remains ambiguous. The CDR3 extends over 13 amino acids. Trimming removed 3 bases at V and 2 bases at J, with 7 bases between. The CDR3 region is CASSFGRNTEAFF. CDR3 nucleotides: TGTGCCAGCAGTTTCGGGAGAAACACTGAAGCTTTCTTT.

The chain carries TRBV30 and TRBJ2-7; D ambiguous. The V gene's germline CDR1 is GTSNPN and CDR2 SVGIG (reference sequence). The V and J ends lost 5 bases and 2 bases respectively, with 10 bases between them. There are 12 residues in the CDR3. CDR3: CAWSASPYEQYF. Here the CDR3 DNA reads TGTGCCTGGTCGGCCAGTCCCTACGAGCAGTACTTC.